One sample yielded the 6 T cell receptor beta chains listed below, sequenced in a study of cytomegalovirus exposure and HLA in healthy donors. The PCR ran on 60 Vbeta and 13 Jbeta primers. The assay was immunoSEQ multiplex PCR, and TCRdb's table has in-frame clones only and misses some. The sample records 140,000 to 150,000 clones, 80% being singletons. Sequencing was carried out using PBMCs. All receptors come from a middle-aged man in good health and CMV-seronegative.

The chain carries TRBV27 and TRBJ2-7; D may be TRBD2 (6 bases). The CDR3 extends over 14 amino acids. V was pared by 2 bases and J by 3 bases, with 11 bases between. CDR1 is MNHEY, CDR2 SMNVEV, per germline (reference sequence). The CDR3 DNA follows: TGTGCCAGCAGTTTAACGTGGCGGGACTACGAGCAGTACTTC. Translating gives CASSLTWRDYEQYF.

V and J are TRBV14 and TRBJ2-4; TRBD1 matches 12 bases. Per the germline V gene, CDR1 is SGHDN and CDR2 is FVKESK. The CDR3 length is 16 residues. The V gene end was trimmed by 4 bases and the J gene end by 7 bases; junction bases not matched to a gene: 8. CDR3 DNA: TGTGCCAGCAGCCCAGGGGGGACAGGGGGCATGAACATTCAGTACTTC. It codes for CASSPGGTGGMNIQYF.

Points on this clone: Other nucleotide sequences in the sample specify the same CDR3. The chain has TRBV7-2 and TRBJ2-5; tentatively, D is TRBD1 (5 bases). Trimming removed 3 bases from V and 4 bases from J, with 9 bases in between. Germline V gene lookup returns CDR1 SGHTA and CDR2 FQGNSA. The length of the CDR3 is 13 residues. The CDR3 protein is CASSLGRGETQYF. The CDR3, as DNA: TGTGCCAGCAGCTTGGGTAGGGGAGAGACCCAGTACTTC.

The chain combines TRBV5-1 with TRBJ1-2; 7 nucleotides match TRBD1. There are 16 residues in the CDR3. CDR1 SGHRS and CDR2 YFSETQ come from the germline V gene. Germline trimming cut 4 bases from V and 4 bases from J; bases unmatched to any gene: 13. The CDR3 here is CASSHGTVRLPYGYTF. Here the CDR3 DNA reads TGCGCCAGCAGCCACGGGACAGTCCGACTACCCTATGGCTACACCTTC.

This chain connects TRBV25-1 to TRBJ1-4; TRBD1 might be the D (6 bases). Trimming stripped 1 base from V and 7 bases from J, with 16 bases between. CDR1 MGHDK and CDR2 SYGVNS come from the germline V gene. This CDR3 region has 16 residues. The DNA of the CDR3 is TGTGCCAGCAGTGAATCGGGCACGGGGGGCACTGAAAAACTGTTTTTT. This translates into CASSESGTGGTEKLFF.

V and J are TRBV18 and TRBJ2-2, with a weak D call TRBD2 (6 bases). This CDR3 has 15 amino acids. V shed 3 bases and J shed 3 bases, with 11 bases lying between them. CDR1 and CDR2 from the germline V gene are KGHSH and LQKENI. CDR3 loop: CASSPGEVDTGELFF. CDR3 coding DNA: TGTGCCAGCTCACCTGGGGAGGTGGACACCGGGGAGCTGTTTTTT. Filled out from reference TRBV18 and TRBJ2-2, the complete variable domain reads NAGVMQNPRHLVRRRGQEARLRCSPMKGHSHVYWYRQLPEEGLKFMVYLQKENIIDESGMPKERFSAEFPKEGPSILRIQQVVRGDSAAYFCASSPGEVDTGELFFGEGSRLTVL.